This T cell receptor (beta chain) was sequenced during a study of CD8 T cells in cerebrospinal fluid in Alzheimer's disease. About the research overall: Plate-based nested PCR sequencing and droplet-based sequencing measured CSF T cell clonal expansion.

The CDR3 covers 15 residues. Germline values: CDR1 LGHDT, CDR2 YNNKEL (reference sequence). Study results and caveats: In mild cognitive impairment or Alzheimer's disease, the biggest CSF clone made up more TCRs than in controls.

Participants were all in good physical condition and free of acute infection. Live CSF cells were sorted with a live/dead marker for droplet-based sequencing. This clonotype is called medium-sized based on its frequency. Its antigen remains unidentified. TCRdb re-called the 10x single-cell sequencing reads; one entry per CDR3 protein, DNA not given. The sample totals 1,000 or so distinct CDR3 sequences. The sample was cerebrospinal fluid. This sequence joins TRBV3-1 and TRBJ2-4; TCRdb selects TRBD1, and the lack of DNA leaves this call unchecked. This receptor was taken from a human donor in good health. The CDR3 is CASSQTPGTGNIQYF.